A single sample gave rise to the 30 T cell receptor beta chains below, sequenced in a study of cytomegalovirus exposure and HLA in healthy donors. Vbeta (60) and Jbeta (13) primers were used in the PCR. Assay used: immunoSEQ multiplex PCR; TCRdb lists only in-frame clones, some missing. In the table there are approximately 170,000 clones, roughly 83% of which are singletons. Sequenced input: PBMCs. The receptors here all came from a boy younger than 10 in good health and CMV-seronegative.

The chain links TRBV6-1 to TRBJ2-7; D remains ambiguous. Per germline, CDR1 MNHNS and CDR2 SASEGT. V gave up 0 bases and J gave up 3 bases, with 6 bases separating them. The CDR3 is made up of 13 amino acids. In DNA, the CDR3 is TGTGCCAGCAGTGAAGCGAACAGCTACGAGCAGTACGTC. Its translation: CASSEANSYEQYV.

The V call is TRBV5-1, the J call TRBJ2-5, with 7 bases that match TRBD1. V shed 3 bases, J shed 3 bases, and the junction held 5 bases outside the gene matches. This CDR3 has 14 amino acids. The germline gives CDR1 SGHRS, CDR2 YFSETQ. For the CDR3, the DNA is TGCGCCAGCAGCTCGGGACAGCTGAAAGAGACCCAGTACTTC. Its protein is CASSSGQLKETQYF.

This sequence joins TRBV7-4 and TRBJ1-5, with D hard to call. The CDR3 runs to 19 residues. Germline V lookup: CDR1 SGHVT, CDR2 SQSDAQ. V shed 5 bases and J shed 2 bases, with 25 bases lying between them. This chain's CDR3 is CASSPDKLGPESGNQPQHF. The CDR3 bases are TGTGCCAGCAGCCCCGACAAGCTTGGCCCAGAGAGTGGCAATCAGCCCCAGCATTTT.

V gene TRBV6-1 combines with J gene TRBJ2-5, with 9 bases lining up with TRBD1. The CDR3 spans 14 residues. Germline trimming cut 6 bases from V and 5 bases from J; bases unmatched to any gene: 7. In germline, CDR1 is MNHNS, CDR2 SASEGT. DNA for the CDR3: TGTGCCAGCAGCTCCGGGACAGGGTGGGAGACCCAGTACTTC. Translation gives CASSSGTGWETQYF.

V and J are TRBV28 and TRBJ2-1; TRBD2 matches at 12 bases. Germline V CDR1 and CDR2: MDHEN, SYDVKM. The CDR3 has 18 residues. The V segment lost 6 bases and the J segment 3 bases; nucleotides outside the gene matches: 12. The CDR3 nucleotides read TGTGCCAGCAGCTCCCCGCTAGCGGGAGGGCCAAACTACAATGAGCAGTTCTTC. This encodes CASSSPLAGGPNYNEQFF.

The genes are TRBV18 and TRBJ2-5; no reliable D call. Germline CDR1 and CDR2: KGHSH and LQKENI. This CDR3 region has 13 residues. Between the trimmed V and J ends, which lost 3 bases and 2 bases, there was a span of 7 bases. In DNA, the CDR3 is TGTGCCAGCTCACCGACTCAGCAAGAGACCCAGTACTTC. It yields the protein CASSPTQQETQYF.

V and J are TRBV30 and TRBJ2-1; 8 positions match TRBD2. Germline assignment: CDR1 GTSNPN and CDR2 SVGIG (reference sequence). The CDR3 consists of 14 residues. J lost 12 bases, V lost 0 bases, and 10 bases had no gene match. The CDR3 nucleotides read TGTGCCTGGAGTGTACAAAGCGGGAGTATCGGGCAGTTCTTC. It yields the protein CAWSVQSGSIGQFF.

The rearrangement links TRBV29-1 to TRBJ1-2, with D tentatively TRBD1 (6 bases). Germline V lookup: CDR1 SQVTM, CDR2 ANQGSEA. This CDR3 region has 14 residues. V shed 4 bases and J shed 6 bases, with 18 bases lying between them. The CDR3 sequence is CSVGGGGDYDGYTF. The CDR3 coding sequence is TGCAGCGTTGGGGGAGGGGGGGATTATGATGGCTACACCTTC.

This chain joins TRBV5-1 and TRBJ1-2; unclear D gene. This CDR3 is built from 12 residues. V was clipped by 0 bases and J by 6 bases, with 6 bases between them. Germline V CDR1 and CDR2: SGHRS, YFSETQ. The CDR3 loop reads CASSLDLDGYTF. For the CDR3, the DNA is TGCGCCAGCAGCTTGGATTTAGATGGCTACACCTTC.

This clone has only a few counts. CDR3 loop: CASSLVGRTYEQYF. The CDR3 DNA reads as TGTGCCAGCAGCTTAGTTGGCAGAACCTACGAGCAGTACTTC. The chain uses TRBV7-2 and TRBJ2-7; no clear D gene. The V end lost 1 base, the J end lost 2 bases, and 9 bases lay between the germline ends. Looked up from germline, CDR1 is SGHTA and CDR2 is FQGNSA. The CDR3 totals 14 residues.

The rearrangement uses TRBV30 and TRBJ1-1; no clear D. The V gene's germline CDR1 is GTSNPN and CDR2 SVGIG (reference sequence). CDR3 length: 14 amino acids. V gave up 2 bases and J gave up 4 bases, with 14 bases separating them. CDR3 sequence (DNA): TGTGCCTGGAGTAGGTTAGTAGCACTCACTGAAGCTTTCTTT. Translation gives CAWSRLVALTEAFF.

The chain combines TRBV4-3 with TRBJ1-2; TRBD1 aligns across 10 bases. With 0 bases clipped from V and 6 bases from J, the junction kept 4 bases outside the gene matches. Germline V gene sequence: CDR1 LGHNA, CDR2 YSLEER. This CDR3 is 15 amino acids long. This CDR3 reads CASSQDRGQGDGYTF. The CDR3 DNA is TGCGCCAGCAGCCAAGATCGCGGACAGGGGGATGGCTACACCTTC.

V gene TRBV7-9 combines with J gene TRBJ2-2, with D possibly matching TRBD1 (5 bases). CDR3 size: 14 residues. With 3 bases removed from V and 4 bases from J, the gap between germline ends came to 9 bases. CDR1 SEHNR and CDR2 FQNEAQ come from the germline V gene (reference sequence). This CDR3 reads CASSLETATGELFF. The CDR3 bases are TGTGCCAGCAGCTTGGAGACAGCCACCGGGGAGCTGTTTTTT.

The chain combines TRBV6-6 with TRBJ2-1; tentative D call: TRBD2 (5 bases). Germline assignment: CDR1 MNHNY and CDR2 SVGAGI (reference sequence). CDR3 length: 13 residues. The V and J ends lost 6 bases and 3 bases respectively, with 9 bases between them. The CDR3 region is CASSWTLYNEQFF. DNA of the CDR3: TGTGCCAGCAGCTGGACTCTCTACAATGAGCAGTTCTTC.

The V gene is TRBV5-1, the J gene TRBJ2-1; 7 bases agree with TRBD1. V was clipped by 4 bases and J by 7 bases; unmatched bases: 5. Germline V CDR1 and CDR2: SGHRS, YFSETQ. The CDR3 runs 13 residues. In DNA form, the CDR3 reads TGCGCCAGCAGCGGCGACAGGGTAAATGAGCAGTTCTTC. This codes for CASSGDRVNEQFF.

This chain connects TRBV5-6 to TRBJ1-2; D is uncertain. V dropped 0 bases and J dropped 4 bases, with 7 bases sitting between them. Germline-derived CDR1 and CDR2 are SGHDT and YYEEEE. This CDR3 region has 13 residues. DNA for the CDR3: TGTGCCAGCAGCTTGGACATATCCTATGGCTACACCTTC. It is translated as CASSLDISYGYTF.

This chain connects TRBV15 to TRBJ2-3, with TRBD2 matching 7 bases. The CDR3 runs to 15 residues. CDR1 is LNHNV, CDR2 YYDKDF, per germline (reference sequence). V was pared by 4 bases and J by 6 bases, with 10 bases of the junction left unmatched. The CDR3: CATSTRREARDTQYF. For the CDR3, the DNA is TGTGCCACCAGCACCCGCCGGGAGGCCCGGGATACGCAGTATTTT.

The V and J genes are TRBV5-4 and TRBJ2-7; TRBD1 is a possible D gene (6 bases). Germline V gene sequence: CDR1 SGHNT, CDR2 YYREEE (reference sequence). The CDR3 sequence is 13 residues long. V lost 2 bases and J 4 bases, leaving 10 bases between the germline ends. The CDR3 here is CASSLGGTYEQYF. The CDR3 nucleotides read TGTGCCAGCAGCTTAGGTGGGACATACGAGCAGTACTTC.

The rearrangement joins TRBV2 to TRBJ2-7; no firm D call. CDR3 length equals 11 residues. Germline-derived CDR1 and CDR2 are SNHLY and FYNNEI. The V end lost 6 bases, the J end lost 3 bases, and 6 bases lay between the germline ends. CDR3 sequence: CASSERYEQYV. DNA for the CDR3: TGTGCCAGCAGCGAGCGCTACGAGCAGTACGTC.

This clone was observed a single time. The chain has TRBV27 and TRBJ2-7, with D possibly matching TRBD2 (5 bases). The CDR3 covers 14 residues. The germline gives CDR1 MNHEY, CDR2 SMNVEV (reference sequence). With 4 bases removed from V and 1 base from J, the gap between germline ends came to 11 bases. CDR3 nucleotide sequence: TGTGCCAGCAGTTGGGGAGAGGGATCCTACGAGCAGTACTTC. Translating it yields CASSWGEGSYEQYF.

To note about this clone: The junction differs from germline at one of its ends, possibly a read error. This rearrangement joins TRBV7-9 to TRBJ1-1, with D uncertain. CDR1 and CDR2 from the germline V gene are SEHNR and FQNEAQ (reference sequence). The length of the CDR3 is 15 residues. The chain's CDR3 is CASSLAREENTEAFF. In DNA, the CDR3 is TGTGCCAGCAGCCTAGCTAGGGAGGAGAACACTGAAGCTTTCTTT.

The chain uses TRBV5-1 and TRBJ2-5, with 11 positions matching TRBD2. Germline lookup yields CDR1 SGHRS and CDR2 YFSETQ. The CDR3 totals 18 residues. V was clipped by 2 bases and J by 3 bases; unmatched bases: 12. The CDR3 nucleotides read TGCGCCAGCAGCTTAGTTCGTCCCGGGACTAGCGGAAAAGAGACCCAGTACTTC. Its translation is CASSLVRPGTSGKETQYF.

The chain carries TRBV12-5 and TRBJ1-2; a weak D match, TRBD1 (6 bases). Looked up from germline, CDR1 is LGHNT and CDR2 is FRNRAP. V was clipped by 0 bases and J by 5 bases, with 13 bases between them. The CDR3 consists of 15 residues. The CDR3 sequence is CASGLVEGGNYGYTF. The CDR3 DNA sequence: TGTGCTAGTGGTTTGGTAGAGGGGGGGAATTATGGCTACACCTTC. Using reference TRBV12-5 and TRBJ1-2 for the parts outside the CDR3, the full variable domain is DARVTQTPRHKVTEMGQEVTMRCQPILGHNTVFWYRQTMMQGLELLAYFRNRAPLDDSGMPKDRFSAEMPDATLATLKIQPSEPRDSAVYFCASGLVEGGNYGYTFGSGTRLTVV.

This clone was counted once. V is TRBV2 and J is TRBJ2-5; 7 positions agree with TRBD1. V lost 1 base to trimming and J lost 0 bases; unmatched junction nucleotides: 5. Germline CDR1 and CDR2: SNHLY and FYNNEI. CDR3 length: 16 residues. CDR3 coding DNA: TGTGCCAGCAGTGAAGGGGACAGAACGTACCAAGAGACCCAGTACTTC. Translation gives CASSEGDRTYQETQYF.

The chain uses TRBV11-2 and TRBJ1-4; D gene ambiguous. The CDR3 is 16 residues long. V dropped 1 base and J dropped 5 bases, with 14 bases sitting between them. The germline V gene has CDR1 SGHAT and CDR2 FQNNGV. The CDR3: CASSLGVGQVNEKLFF. The CDR3 DNA sequence: TGTGCCAGCAGCTTAGGCGTCGGTCAGGTGAATGAAAAACTGTTTTTT.

The chain couples TRBV4-1 to TRBJ1-6; 8 nucleotides align to TRBD1. Looked up from germline, CDR1 is MGHRA and CDR2 is YSYEKL. This CDR3 has 16 amino acids. V trimming: 0 bases; J trimming: 10 bases; junction bases outside the gene matches: 8. CDR3 coding DNA: TGCGCCAGCAGCCAAGAAGCAGGGGGCGCAGGATCACCCCTCCACTTT. This gives the protein CASSQEAGGAGSPLHF.

This CDR3 reads CASSDRVDYGYTF. The CDR3 DNA reads as TGTGCCAGCAGCGACAGGGTTGACTATGGCTACACCTTC. This chain joins TRBV25-1 and TRBJ1-2; 7 bases agree with TRBD1. Germline V gives CDR1 MGHDK, CDR2 SYGVNS. V dropped 6 bases and J dropped 3; count of bases not matched to a gene: 4. CDR3 length: 13 amino acids.

The chain is built from TRBV27 and TRBJ1-6; no definite D call. The length of the CDR3 is 16 residues. V was cut by 5 bases and J by 4 bases, with 15 bases left in between. Germline V CDR1 and CDR2: MNHEY, SMNVEV (reference sequence). The DNA for the CDR3 is TGTGCCAGCAGTCCAGTCCTAGGGAGGTATAATTCACCCCTCCACTTT. Protein sequence: CASSPVLGRYNSPLHF.

The chain links TRBV5-6 to TRBJ2-1, with D maybe TRBD2 (5 bases). Germline CDR1 is SGHDT and CDR2 is YYEEEE. Trimming took 5 bases from V and 9 from J, leaving 15 bases between them. This CDR3 has 13 amino acids. The CDR3 DNA follows: TGTGCCAGCAGTCGCGGAGGAACGTTTGAGCAGTTCTTC. It specifies CASSRGGTFEQFF.

The rearrangement uses TRBV6-1 and TRBJ2-2, with 8 positions matching TRBD2. Germline assignment: CDR1 MNHNS and CDR2 SASEGT. The CDR3 runs to 17 residues. V shed 4 bases, J shed 4 bases, and the junction held 11 bases outside the gene matches. The CDR3 loop is CASSGWAGGSGTGELFF. DNA for the CDR3: TGTGCCAGCAGTGGATGGGCGGGGGGTTCGGGCACCGGGGAGCTGTTTTTT.